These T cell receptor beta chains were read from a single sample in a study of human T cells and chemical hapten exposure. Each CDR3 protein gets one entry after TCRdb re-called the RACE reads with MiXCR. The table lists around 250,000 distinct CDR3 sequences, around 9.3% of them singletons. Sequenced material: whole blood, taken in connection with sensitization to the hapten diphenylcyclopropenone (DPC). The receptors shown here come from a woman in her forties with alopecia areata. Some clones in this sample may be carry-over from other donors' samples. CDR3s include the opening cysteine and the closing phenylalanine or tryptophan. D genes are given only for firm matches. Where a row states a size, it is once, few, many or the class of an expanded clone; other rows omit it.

DNA: TGTGCCAGTAGTATTCTAGCGGGAAACACCGGGGAGCTGTTTTTT
CDR3: CASSILAGNTGELFF
J: TRBJ2-2
V: TRBV19
D: TRBD2
size: NA

DNA: TGTGCCATCAGGGATGATCGAGGAAAGGACGAGCAGTACTTC
CDR3: CAIRDDRGKDEQYF
J: TRBJ2-7
V: TRBV10-3
D: NA
size: few

DNA: TGTGCCAGCAGCCCCCTGGGGGAGGGCCTAGGCTACACCTTC
CDR3: CASSPLGEGLGYTF
J: TRBJ1-2
V: TRBV28
D: NA
size: many

DNA: TGCAGTGCTAGTCCACTGACTAGCGAGATCTACGAGCAGTACTTC
CDR3: CSASPLTSEIYEQYF
J: TRBJ2-7
V: TRBV20-1
D: TRBD2
size: few

DNA: TGTGCCAGCAGCTTAGCTGTCCGACAAGGAGGGACAGATACGCAGTATTTT
CDR3: CASSLAVRQGGTDTQYF
J: TRBJ2-3
V: TRBV7-6
D: NA
size: few

DNA: TGTGCCACCAGTGATTATAAGACCCAGTACTTC
CDR3: CATSDYKTQYF
J: TRBJ2-5
V: TRBV24-1
D: NA
size: few

DNA: TGTGCCAGCAGCTTAATCGACAGGAGCACAGATACGCAGTATTTT
CDR3: CASSLIDRSTDTQYF
J: TRBJ2-3
V: TRBV7-9
D: NA
size: NA

DNA: TGTGCCAGCAGTTATCGGACAGGGACGGCAGATACGCAGTATTTT
CDR3: CASSYRTGTADTQYF
J: TRBJ2-3
V: TRBV6-2/TRBV6-3
D: TRBD1
size: NA

DNA: TGTGCCAGCAGCTCCGCCGGGTCTAACAACGAGCAGTACTTC
CDR3: CASSSAGSNNEQYF
J: TRBJ2-7
V: TRBV5-5
D: NA
size: NA

DNA: TGTGCCAGCAGCGAGGGAAGCTCCTATAATTCACCCCTCCACTTT
CDR3: CASSEGSSYNSPLHF
J: TRBJ1-6
V: TRBV9
D: NA
size: few

DNA: TGTGCCAGCAGCTTAGGGGACGGGGCAGATACGCAGTATTTT
CDR3: CASSLGDGADTQYF
J: TRBJ2-3
V: TRBV7-8
D: NA
size: few

DNA: TGCAGCGTTGAAGCTAGCGAATCCTACGAGCAGTACTTC
CDR3: CSVEASESYEQYF
J: TRBJ2-7
V: TRBV29-1
D: NA
size: NA

DNA: TGTGCCAGCGGTGGGGTAGCGGAGGCCTACGAGCAGTACTTC
CDR3: CASGGVAEAYEQYF
J: TRBJ2-7
V: TRBV6-6
D: NA
size: many

DNA: TGCGCCAGCAGCTCTCCTGATCACTACGAGCAGTACTTC
CDR3: CASSSPDHYEQYF
J: TRBJ2-7
V: TRBV5-1
D: NA
size: few

DNA: TGTGCCAGCAGTCTTACCTTTACCCTCCCCGGGGATCAGTTCTTC
CDR3: CASSLTFTLPGDQFF
J: TRBJ2-1
V: TRBV6-2/TRBV6-3
D: NA
size: few

DNA: TGTGCCAGCAGTACAACAGGGGGCCTCTATGAGCAGTTCTTC
CDR3: CASSTTGGLYEQFF
J: TRBJ2-1
V: TRBV6-5
D: TRBD1
size: NA

DNA: TGTGCCAGCAGTTTAGCAGGGGGAGATCAGCCCCAGCATTTT
CDR3: CASSLAGGDQPQHF
J: TRBJ1-5
V: TRBV27
D: TRBD1
size: few

DNA: TGTGCCAGCAGTTACTCTCTCCGGGAGTTAGTGTACGAGCAGTACTTC
CDR3: CASSYSLRELVYEQYF
J: TRBJ2-7
V: TRBV6-2/TRBV6-3
D: NA
size: NA

DNA: TGTGCCAGCAGCTTTACTGCGGTCAGGGGAGTTCTAGATACGCAGTATTTT
CDR3: CASSFTAVRGVLDTQYF
J: TRBJ2-3
V: TRBV7-2
D: NA
size: many

DNA: TGTGCCAGCAGTTTGTGGGGCGGTAATTCACCCCTCCACTTT
CDR3: CASSLWGGNSPLHF
J: TRBJ1-6
V: TRBV12-3/TRBV12-4
D: NA
size: few

DNA: TGCGCCAGCAGCTTGACTAGAGTAGAGACCCAGTACTTC
CDR3: CASSLTRVETQYF
J: TRBJ2-5
V: TRBV5-1
D: NA
size: few

DNA: TGTGCCAGCAGCCAATACATAGGGGACGAGCAGTACTTC
CDR3: CASSQYIGDEQYF
J: TRBJ2-7
V: TRBV3-1
D: NA
size: few

DNA: TGTGCCAGCAGCTTCGCCCAGACCCCCGACCCCTACGAGCAGTACTTC
CDR3: CASSFAQTPDPYEQYF
J: TRBJ2-7
V: TRBV7-9
D: NA
size: few

DNA: TGTGCCAGCAGTTACTTGGGAGGGGATGCAAGTAGCGAGACTGGAAACACCATATATTTT
CDR3: CASSYLGGDASSETGNTIYF
J: TRBJ1-3
V: TRBV6-5
D: NA
size: few

DNA: TGCAGTGCTAGTCGCACCACTAATGAAAAACTGTTTTTT
CDR3: CSASRTTNEKLFF
J: TRBJ1-4
V: TRBV20-1
D: NA
size: few

DNA: TGTGCCAGCAGTTACCCTTGGACAGGGGGCTACAATGAGCAGTTCTTC
CDR3: CASSYPWTGGYNEQFF
J: TRBJ2-1
V: TRBV6-2/TRBV6-3
D: TRBD1
size: few

DNA: TGTGCCAGCAGTTTCGGGACCCTCAATGAGCAGTTCTTC
CDR3: CASSFGTLNEQFF
J: TRBJ2-1
V: TRBV12-3/TRBV12-4
D: NA
size: NA

DNA: TGCGCCAGCAGCCAGAGCTCGGGGGCGGGGGGAGAGACCCAGTACTTC
CDR3: CASSQSSGAGGETQYF
J: TRBJ2-5
V: TRBV4-3
D: TRBD2
size: NA

DNA: TGTGCCAGCAGTTACTTGGGCGGAGCAGACCAACAAGCTTTCTTT
CDR3: CASSYLGGADQQAFF
J: TRBJ1-1
V: TRBV6-5
D: NA
size: NA

DNA: TGCAGCACCCGACAGGCTAGCACCGGGGAGCTGTTTTTT
CDR3: CSTRQASTGELFF
J: TRBJ2-2
V: TRBV29-1
D: NA
size: NA

DNA: TGCAGCGTTTCGGACAGGGATCAGCCCCAGCATTTT
CDR3: CSVSDRDQPQHF
J: TRBJ1-5
V: TRBV29-1
D: TRBD1
size: few

DNA: TGTGCCAGCAGTACGACAGCCTCTGGGGCCAACGTCCTGACTTTC
CDR3: CASSTTASGANVLTF
J: TRBJ2-6
V: TRBV27
D: NA
size: NA

DNA: TGTGCCAGCAGCTTAGCTGCGGGAGGCCAAGAGACCCAGTACTTC
CDR3: CASSLAAGGQETQYF
J: TRBJ2-5
V: TRBV7-9
D: TRBD2
size: many

DNA: TGCAGTGGAACTAGCGGGCATACCACAGATACGCAGTATTTT
CDR3: CSGTSGHTTDTQYF
J: TRBJ2-3
V: TRBV20-1
D: TRBD2
size: many

DNA: TGTGCCAGCAGTCTCACAGGGGAGGGACAGCCCCAGCATTTT
CDR3: CASSLTGEGQPQHF
J: TRBJ1-5
V: TRBV12-3/TRBV12-4
D: TRBD1
size: many

DNA: TGTGCCAGCAGCTTATTTCGAGGATATGGCTACACCTTC
CDR3: CASSLFRGYGYTF
J: TRBJ1-2
V: TRBV11-2
D: NA
size: NA

DNA: TGTGCCAGCTCCAGGGGCGGGATCGAAGCTTTCTTT
CDR3: CASSRGGIEAFF
J: TRBJ1-1
V: TRBV18
D: NA
size: NA